This paragraph covers one TCR beta chain sequence. The antigen remains undetermined. The data were taken from a study of response to subunit inactivated influenza vaccine. Study-level findings and limits: There was a suggestion from the authors that each seasonal influenza vaccination recruits few new T cells.

TCRdb used MiXCR to reprocess the RT-PCR reads, holding one entry per CDR3 protein. The sample lists 800,000 to 1,000,000 distinct CDR3 sequences, approximately 21% seen once, with about 10% in the top ten. Germline lookup yields CDR1 DFQATT and CDR2 SNEGSKA (reference sequence). The V end lost 7 bases, the J end lost 7 bases, and 16 bases lay between the germline ends. This CDR3 has 13 amino acids. The TCR originated in a man aged 50 to 60 who received an inactivated influenza vaccine. The chain carries TRBV20-1 and TRBJ1-4; maybe TRBD1 (6 bases). The input for sequencing was PBMCs from blood, taken more than 4 days after vaccination. As DNA, the CDR3 is TGCAGTGTTGCGGGGGGCATATTTGAAAAACTGTTTTTT. It specifies CSVAGGIFEKLFF.